This section outlines one T cell receptor beta chain sequence together with its context. Its antigen is undetermined. A sample-barcoded 5' primer and a J-beta primer mix were used in a second PCR of about 6 to 12 cycles. From the 5' RACE reads, TCRdb called clonotypes with MiXCR, one entry per CDR3 protein. The sample consists of more than 1.4 million distinct CDR3 sequences, 42% of them appearing once. This entry belongs to a study of blood T cells in healthy people across ages. This CDR3 contains 17 residues. Germline assignment: CDR1 SGHTA and CDR2 FQGNSA. The trim removed 1 base at V and 6 bases at J, leaving 10 bases unmatched. Study-level findings and limits: Per million T cells, TCR beta diversity dropped roughly linearly as age increased.

The chain links TRBV7-2 to TRBJ2-1; 9 nucleotides line up with TRBD2. The specimen sequenced was blood. The TCR comes from a young woman in good health. DNA of the CDR3: TGTGCCAGCAGCTTAGACGGCACCGGCGGGAGGGTCAATGAGCAGTTCTTC. This codes for CASSLDGTGGRVNEQFF.